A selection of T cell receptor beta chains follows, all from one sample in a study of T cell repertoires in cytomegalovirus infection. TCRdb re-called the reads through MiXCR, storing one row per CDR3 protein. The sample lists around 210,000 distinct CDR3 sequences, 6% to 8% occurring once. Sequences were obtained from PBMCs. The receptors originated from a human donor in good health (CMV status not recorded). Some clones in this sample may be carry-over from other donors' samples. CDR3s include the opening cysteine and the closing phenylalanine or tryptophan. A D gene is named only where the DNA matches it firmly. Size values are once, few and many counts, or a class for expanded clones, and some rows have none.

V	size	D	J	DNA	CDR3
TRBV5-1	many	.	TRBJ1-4	TGCGCCAGCAGCTTGTCAACTAATGAAAAACTGTTTTTT	CASSLSTNEKLFF
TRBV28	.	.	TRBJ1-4	TGTGCCAGCACTTTCGACAGCAATGAAAAACTGTTTTTT	CASTFDSNEKLFF
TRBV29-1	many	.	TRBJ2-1	TGCAGCCTACAGAACTCTCAGGGCTATGAGCAGTTCTTC	CSLQNSQGYEQFF
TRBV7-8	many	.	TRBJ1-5	TGTGCCAGCAGGGGAAAAGGAGGTCAGCCCCAGCATTTT	CASRGKGGQPQHF
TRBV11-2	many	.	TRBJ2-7	TGTGCCAGCAGCTTACGGACAGTTTGGGACGAGCAGTACTTC	CASSLRTVWDEQYF
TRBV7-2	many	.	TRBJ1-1	TGTGCCAGCAGCTTCTCGGTCATGAACACTGAAGCTTTCTTT	CASSFSVMNTEAFF
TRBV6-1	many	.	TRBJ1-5	TGTGCCAGCAGTGCCCTAGACACGGGGATTGGTCCCCAGCATTTT	CASSALDTGIGPQHF
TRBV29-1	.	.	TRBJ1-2	TGCAGCGTTGGGGGAGCGGAAGCTAACAATGGCTACACCTTC	CSVGGAEANNGYTF
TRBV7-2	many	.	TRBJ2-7	TGTGCCAGCAGCTTAAGGGATGGTGGATGGGGCGAGCAGTACTTC	CASSLRDGGWGEQYF
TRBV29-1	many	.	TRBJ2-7	TGCAGCGTTGGCAGGGTAAGGGACGAGCAGTACTTC	CSVGRVRDEQYF
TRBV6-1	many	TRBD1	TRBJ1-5	TGTGCCAGCAGCCCATTGATTGCGGACAGGGGGCTAGGTCAGCCCCAGCATTTT	CASSPLIADRGLGQPQHF
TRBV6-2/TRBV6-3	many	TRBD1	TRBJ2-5	TGTGCCAGCAGTCCCTCCGGGGACAGGGCTCAAGAGACCCAGTACTTC	CASSPSGDRAQETQYF
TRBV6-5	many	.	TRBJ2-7	TGTGCCAGCAGTTCGAGGGTGGGCTCCTACGAGCAGTACTTC	CASSSRVGSYEQYF
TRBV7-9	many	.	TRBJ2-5	TGTGCCAGCAGCCAACCGGAAGGACTACTCCAAGAGACCCAGTACTTC	CASSQPEGLLQETQYF
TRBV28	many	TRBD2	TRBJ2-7	TGTGCCAGCAGTTCATCAAAAGCGGGGGAAAACTACGAGCAGTACTTC	CASSSSKAGENYEQYF
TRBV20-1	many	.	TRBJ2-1	TGCAGTGCTTCAAACTCCGCAGGTCTATTCTTC	CSASNSAGLFF
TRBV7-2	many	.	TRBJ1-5	TGTGCCAGCAGCCCTCGGGATCAGCCCCAGCATTTT	CASSPRDQPQHF
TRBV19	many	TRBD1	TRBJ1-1	TGTGCCAGTCTCGGACAGGGTTCGACTGAAGCTTTCTTT	CASLGQGSTEAFF
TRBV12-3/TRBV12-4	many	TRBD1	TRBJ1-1	TGTGCCAGCAGTCTATGGACAGGGGGCACTGAAGCTTTCTTT	CASSLWTGGTEAFF
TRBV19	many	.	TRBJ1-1	TGTGCCAGTAGTCTCCCACGGTACGGTGACACTGAAGCTTTCTTT	CASSLPRYGDTEAFF
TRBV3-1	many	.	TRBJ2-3	TGTGCCAGCAGCCAAGAGAGGGGGACAGATACGCAGTATTTT	CASSQERGTDTQYF
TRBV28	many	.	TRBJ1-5	TGTGCCAGCAGTCCCGTTGTGGGGGGCCGAAATTATAGCAATCAGCCCCAGCATTTT	CASSPVVGGRNYSNQPQHF
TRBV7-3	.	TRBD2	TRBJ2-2	TGTGCCAGCAGCTTCCTTGCGGCGGGTAGCGGGGGGGCCTTGAGTACCGGGGAGCTGTTTTTT	CASSFLAAGSGGALSTGELFF
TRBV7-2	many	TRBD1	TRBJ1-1	TGTGCCAGCGGAAGGGACAGGGAAGTTGAAGCTTTCTTT	CASGRDREVEAFF
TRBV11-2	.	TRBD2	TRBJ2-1	TGTGCCAGCAGCTTAGATCCCCGCGGGGGGCAGTTCTTC	CASSLDPRGGQFF
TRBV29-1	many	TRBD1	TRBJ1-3	TGCAGCGTTGGGACAGGGACCTCTGGAAACACCATATATTTT	CSVGTGTSGNTIYF
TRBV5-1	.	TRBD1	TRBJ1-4	TGCGCCAGCAGCTTGGTATCAGGGGGTAAGGGTGAAAAACTGTTTTTT	CASSLVSGGKGEKLFF
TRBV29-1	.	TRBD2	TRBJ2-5	TGCAGCGTTAATAGCGGGGGGGCGCGGGAGACCCAGTACTTC	CSVNSGGARETQYF
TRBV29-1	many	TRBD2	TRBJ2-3	TGCAGCGTTGCACTAGCGCCTAACACAGATACGCAGTATTTT	CSVALAPNTDTQYF
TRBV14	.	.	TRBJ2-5	TGTGCCAGCAGCCTTTTAACAGGAAAGACCCAGTACTTC	CASSLLTGKTQYF
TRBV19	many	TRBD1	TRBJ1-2	TGTGCCAGTAGTCCGGACAGGGGGCAAGGAGGCTACACCTTC	CASSPDRGQGGYTF
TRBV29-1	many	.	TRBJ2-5	TGCAGCGGAATTACGGGAATCCGGGAGACCCAGTACTTC	CSGITGIRETQYF
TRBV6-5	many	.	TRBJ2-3	TGTGCCAGCAGTTACCCCGGGGGTGCACGACCGTATTTT	CASSYPGGARPYF
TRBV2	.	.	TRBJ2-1	TGTGCCAGCAAGGAGGGGGCAAATGAGCAGTTCTTC	CASKEGANEQFF
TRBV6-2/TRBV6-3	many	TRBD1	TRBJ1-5	TGTGCCAGCACAGCGGGGGACAGTCCCTTCCAGCCCCAGCATTTT	CASTAGDSPFQPQHF
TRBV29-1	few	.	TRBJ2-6	TGCAGCGTTGTCGGGAGCTCTGGGGCCAACGTCCTGACTTTC	CSVVGSSGANVLTF